A selection of T cell receptor beta chains follows, all from one sample in a study of T cell responses to AZD1222 COVID-19 vaccine. Here immunoSEQ multiplex PCR was the method, and the copy in TCRdb shows in-frame clones only, minus some. This sample has around 140,000 clones, with around nine tenths found just once. The starting material was peripheral blood, obtained 28 days after the second AZD1222 dose. These receptors all stem from an adult who received the AZD1222 COVID-19 vaccine. Both conserved end residues are part of each CDR3. The D gene is left open where the match is weak. Size is omitted from some rows. Given values are once, few, many or a class for expanded clones.

V gene: TRBV19; clone size: .; D gene: .; J gene: TRBJ1-5; CDR3 protein: CASSQGMRPQHF; CDR3 DNA: TGTGCCAGTAGTCAGGGCATGAGGCCCCAGCATTTT
V gene: TRBV6-5; clone size: .; D gene: .; J gene: TRBJ2-3; CDR3 protein: CASSRSLRSDTQYF; CDR3 DNA: TGTGCCAGCAGCCGCTCTCTCCGATCAGATACGCAGTATTTT
V gene: TRBV28; clone size: .; D gene: .; J gene: TRBJ1-5; CDR3 protein: CASSFSISNQPQHF; CDR3 DNA: TGTGCCAGCAGTTTCTCGATTAGCAATCAGCCCCAGCATTTT
V gene: TRBV5-5; clone size: .; D gene: .; J gene: TRBJ2-3; CDR3 protein: CASVPPYTDTQYF; CDR3 DNA: TGTGCCTCTGTTCCTCCCTACACAGATACGCAGTATTTT
V gene: TRBV5-1; clone size: .; D gene: .; J gene: TRBJ1-2; CDR3 protein: CASSLAGSDGYTF; CDR3 DNA: TGCGCCAGCAGCTTGGCCGGATCGGATGGCTACACCTTC
V gene: TRBV28; clone size: .; D gene: .; J gene: TRBJ1-3; CDR3 protein: CASSIAGGPGNTIYF; CDR3 DNA: TGTGCCAGCAGTATCGCAGGAGGTCCTGGAAACACCATATATTTT
V gene: TRBV9; clone size: .; D gene: .; J gene: TRBJ1-5; CDR3 protein: CASSVDSWGDQPQHF; CDR3 DNA: TGTGCCAGCAGCGTAGACAGTTGGGGGGATCAGCCCCAGCATTTT
V gene: TRBV7-9; clone size: .; D gene: TRBD1; J gene: TRBJ2-1; CDR3 protein: CASSQGQGPDEQFF; CDR3 DNA: TGTGCCAGCAGCCAGGGACAGGGGCCGGATGAGCAGTTCTTC
V gene: TRBV4-3; clone size: .; D gene: TRBD1; J gene: TRBJ1-2; CDR3 protein: CASSQSLSPGQGNYGYTF; CDR3 DNA: TGCGCCAGCAGCCAATCCCTCTCACCGGGACAGGGAAACTATGGCTACACCTTC
V gene: TRBV2; clone size: .; D gene: TRBD2; J gene: TRBJ2-5; CDR3 protein: CASSELRSSGRAETQYF; CDR3 DNA: TGTGCCAGCAGTGAACTGAGGTCTAGCGGGAGGGCAGAGACCCAGTACTTC
V gene: TRBV25-1; clone size: .; D gene: TRBD2; J gene: TRBJ2-7; CDR3 protein: CASRILPAGATYEQYF; CDR3 DNA: TGTGCCAGCAGAATACTCCCAGCGGGGGCGACCTACGAGCAGTACTTC
V gene: TRBV6-5; clone size: .; D gene: .; J gene: TRBJ2-7; CDR3 protein: CASSSQGSYEQYF; CDR3 DNA: TGTGCCAGCAGTTCCCAGGGTTCTTACGAGCAGTACTTC
V gene: TRBV7-2; clone size: .; D gene: .; J gene: TRBJ1-1; CDR3 protein: CASSLVGPSAGTEAFF; CDR3 DNA: TGTGCCAGCAGCTTAGTCGGGCCCTCGGCGGGCACTGAAGCTTTCTTT
V gene: TRBV5-1; clone size: .; D gene: TRBD2; J gene: TRBJ2-3; CDR3 protein: CASSLGLSGVAGDTQYF; CDR3 DNA: TGCGCCAGCAGCTTGGGCTTATCTGGGGTAGCGGGTGATACGCAGTATTTT
V gene: TRBV13; clone size: .; D gene: TRBD2; J gene: TRBJ2-3; CDR3 protein: CASSLTSGVDTQYF; CDR3 DNA: TGTGCCAGCAGCCTAACTAGCGGGGTAGATACGCAGTATTTT
V gene: TRBV7-9; clone size: .; D gene: .; J gene: TRBJ1-2; CDR3 protein: CASSFPDRPNYGYTF; CDR3 DNA: TGTGCCAGCAGCTTTCCGGACCGGCCTAACTATGGCTACACCTTC
V gene: TRBV5-1; clone size: once; D gene: TRBD2; J gene: TRBJ2-1; CDR3 protein: CASSNGLAEYNEQFF; CDR3 DNA: TGCGCCAGCAGCAACGGACTAGCGGAATACAATGAGCAGTTCTTC
V gene: TRBV6-6; clone size: once; D gene: TRBD1; J gene: TRBJ1-4; CDR3 protein: CASSLQGASEKLFF; CDR3 DNA: TGTGCCAGCAGTCTTCAGGGGGCGTCTGAAAAACTGTTTTTT
V gene: TRBV11-2; clone size: once; D gene: .; J gene: TRBJ2-2; CDR3 protein: CASSFGGELFF; CDR3 DNA: TGTGCCAGCAGCTTCGGCGGGGAGCTGTTTTTT
V gene: TRBV9; clone size: .; D gene: TRBD1; J gene: TRBJ2-3; CDR3 protein: CASSVVKGGADTQYF; CDR3 DNA: TGTGCCAGCAGCGTGGTTAAAGGGGGCGCCGATACGCAGTATTTT
V gene: TRBV12-3/TRBV12-4; clone size: .; D gene: .; J gene: TRBJ2-5; CDR3 protein: CASSRRGETQYF; CDR3 DNA: TGTGCCAGCAGTCGACGTGGGGAGACCCAGTACTTC
V gene: TRBV2; clone size: .; D gene: TRBD2; J gene: TRBJ2-1; CDR3 protein: CASSDLGGTSARNEQFF; CDR3 DNA: TGTGCCAGCAGTGATTTGGGGGGGACTAGTGCTAGGAATGAGCAGTTCTTC
V gene: TRBV5-5; clone size: .; D gene: .; J gene: TRBJ1-1; CDR3 protein: CASSSAGARRDTEAFF; CDR3 DNA: TGTGCCAGCAGTAGCGCCGGGGCGCGGAGGGACACTGAAGCTTTCTTT
V gene: TRBV25-1; clone size: once; D gene: .; J gene: TRBJ2-7; CDR3 protein: CASSALHRQYF; CDR3 DNA: TGTGCCAGCAGTGCCTTACATCGGCAGTACTTC
V gene: TRBV7-2; clone size: once; D gene: .; J gene: TRBJ2-7; CDR3 protein: CASSFRTTSYEQYF; CDR3 DNA: TGTGCCAGCAGCTTTCGGACGACCTCCTACGAGCAGTACTTC
V gene: TRBV24-1; clone size: .; D gene: TRBD1; J gene: TRBJ1-3; CDR3 protein: CATSDSGTDEFENFGNTIYF; CDR3 DNA: TGTGCCACCAGTGATTCCGGGACAGACGAGTTTGAGAATTTTGGAAACACCATATATTTT
V gene: TRBV5-5; clone size: .; D gene: .; J gene: TRBJ2-5; CDR3 protein: CASSLGALAYQETQYF; CDR3 DNA: TGTGCCAGCAGCTTGGGCGCACTGGCGTACCAAGAGACCCAGTACTTC
V gene: TRBV10-1; clone size: .; D gene: .; J gene: TRBJ2-1; CDR3 protein: CASLRQRRTYNEQFF; CDR3 DNA: TGCGCCAGCCTGCGTCAACGGCGAACCTACAATGAGCAGTTCTTC